Reported below is one T cell receptor beta chain. Its antigen is undetermined. The data derive from a study of shared clonotypes between healthy human individuals. Study results and caveats: Shared clonotypes: approximately 4.5% naive CD4, about 4% naive CD8, roughly 2.2% memory CD4, under 0.45% memory CD8.

CD45RO-negative CD8 cells positively selected for CCR7 made up the naive population, which excluded terminally differentiated effector memory CD45RA+ cells. The donor population consisted of healthy HIV-negative adults with no recent acute infections or vaccinations. Using immunoSEQ multiplex PCR, the repertoire was profiled, and TCRdb retains in-frame clones only, with some absent. The sample has some 2,000,000 clones; just under 95% are singletons. The CDR3 is 15 amino acids. Germline lookup yields CDR1 SGHDN and CDR2 FVKESK. The V end lost 6 bases, the J end lost 3 bases, and 18 bases lay between the germline ends.

The sample consisted of naive CD8+ T cells sorted from blood. This clonotype was sampled from a man between 18 and 35 years old in good health. V is TRBV14 and J is TRBJ2-7; D unresolved. The CDR3 is CASSLLSQPFYEQYF. The CDR3 coding sequence is TGTGCCAGCAGTCTCTTATCCCAGCCTTTCTACGAGCAGTACTTC.